The TCR beta chain described here comes from a study of blood T cell repertoires in COVID-19. Study-wide context: The United States, Italy and Spain provided the acute and convalescent COVID-19 samples. In each case, the material was cDNA or gDNA derived from T cells, B-cell-depleted T cells, or PBMCs.

Germline CDR1 reads KGHSH; CDR2 reads LQKENI. Trimming removed 2 bases at V and 4 bases at J, with 20 bases between. The CDR3 totals 17 residues. In the authors' methods: Nucleated cell counts were estimated from reference gene primer amplification. Method: immunoSEQ multiplex PCR; TCRdb's copy keeps in-frame clones and lacks some. V and J calls and clone size are copied from that table; D and trimming were computed from the DNA. The sample carries 200,000 to 250,000 clones, around 80% recorded once. The TCR sequence derives from an older woman with acute or convalescent COVID-19. Specimen: peripheral blood. The gene calls are TRBV18 and TRBJ1-2; D perhaps matches TRBD1 (6 bases). As DNA, the CDR3 is TGTGCCAGCTCACCAGGGGGGGCAGGAGGCCCACCCTATGGCTACACCTTC. Translated: CASSPGGAGGPPYGYTF.